The T cell receptor beta chain under discussion was sequenced for a study of T cell responses to AZD1222 COVID-19 vaccine. In the case of this clone: No antigen is known for it.

Germline V gives CDR1 SGHTA, CDR2 FQGNSA. The length of the CDR3 is 18 residues. With 2 bases removed from V and 5 bases from J, the gap between germline ends came to 21 bases. The repertoire was sequenced with immunoSEQ multiplex PCR; TCRdb's copy has only in-frame clones and lacks some. This table has 85,000 to 110,000 clones, about 92% appearing once. The study's findings and limits: Baseline antibody screening turned up just six seropositive AZD1222 recipients.

This sample comprised peripheral blood, obtained on day 0 of AZD1222 vaccination. The chain links TRBV7-2 to TRBJ2-2, with a tentative D call TRBD2 (7 bases). This TCR came from an adult in good health. CDR3 region: CASSLFELRGGRTGELFF. DNA for the CDR3: TGTGCCAGCAGCTTATTTGAGCTGAGGGGGGGCCGGACCGGGGAGCTGTTTTTT.